This T cell receptor (beta chain) was identified during a study of CD8 T cells in ankylosing spondylitis. TCRdb recomputed calls from the 5' RACE reads with MiXCR, one row per CDR3 protein. The data show around 250,000 distinct CDR3 sequences, roughly 32% seen once. As to this clonotype: Antigen specificity is unknown.

CDR3 length equals 17 residues. Germline V gene sequence: CDR1 SGHAT, CDR2 FQNNGV. Trimming cost V 1 base and J 2 bases; bases outside gene matches: 9. Whole-study results and caveats: Clones linked to disease were reported to show significant enrichment in matched ankylosing spondylitis synovial fluid.

The chain links TRBV11-2 to TRBJ2-3, with TRBD2 matching 7 bases. The sequence derives from a male donor with ankylosing spondylitis or in good health (not recorded which). Sequencing was carried out using blood, either unsorted or a sorted T cell fraction (not recorded which). This CDR3 reads CASSLGAGSGLTDTQYF. CDR3 DNA sequence: TGTGCCAGCAGCTTAGGAGCGGGGAGCGGCCTCACAGATACGCAGTATTTT. The full variable domain, completed using reference TRBV11-2 and TRBJ2-3, is EAGVAQSPRYKIIEKRQSVAFWCNPISGHATLYWYQQILGQGPKLLIQFQNNGVVDDSQLPKDRFSAERLKGVDSTLKIQPAKLEDSAVYLCASSLGAGSGLTDTQYFGPGTRLTVL.